These 26 T cell receptor beta chains originate from one sample sequenced in a study of regulatory T cells in long-lasting Graves disease. Researchers made TCR beta libraries by using iRepertoire HTBI primers and running Arm-PCR on CDR3 regions. TCRdb re-derived calls from the multiplex PCR reads in MiXCR, one entry per CDR3 protein. The data hold about 290,000 distinct CDR3 sequences, with 20% to 25% observed a single time. Time point noted: persistent/refractory GD, antithyroid drugs over 5 years with positive TRAb. PBMC-derived RNA was used for the TCR library. Source: peripheral blood mononuclear cells (PBMCs), taken when the disease was refractory, from a patient treated with antithyroid drugs. Every receptor here comes from a female donor with Graves disease.

The genes are TRBV11-1 and TRBJ2-1; 14 nucleotides align to TRBD2. CDR1 and CDR2 (germline): SGHAT, FQDESV (reference sequence). This CDR3 is 18 amino acids long. Losses at the gene ends were 8 bases for V and 0 bases for J; bases not matched to a gene: 9. The CDR3 DNA reads TGTGCCAGCCGTCCCGGACTAGCGGGAGGCCGCTCCTACAATGAGCAGTTCTTC. This encodes CASRPGLAGGRSYNEQFF.

At least ten counts were recorded for this clonotype. The CDR3 bases are TGTGCCAGCAGCCAACGTACAGGGGGCGAGCAGTACTTC. It is translated as CASSQRTGGEQYF. The rearrangement joins TRBV28 to TRBJ2-7; TRBD1 agrees at 8 bases. Germline V lookup: CDR1 MDHEN, CDR2 SYDVKM. The junction had 7 bases not matched to a gene; V was cut back by 6 bases and J by 6 bases. The CDR3 covers 13 residues.

In this sample, this clonotype turned up a few times. The chain combines TRBV6-1 with TRBJ2-7; D tentatively fits TRBD1 or TRBD2 (5 bases each). V lost 6 bases and J 3 bases, leaving 15 bases between the germline ends. The CDR3 spans 14 residues. The germline V gene encodes CDR1 MNHNS and CDR2 SASEGT. This CDR3 reads CASSTQGPLYEQYF. The CDR3 coding sequence is TGTGCCAGCAGCACCCAGGGACCACTCTACGAGCAGTACTTC.

This chain uses TRBV30 with TRBJ2-5; D remains ambiguous. V was cut by 5 bases and J by 5 bases, with 12 bases left in between. The CDR3 runs to 12 residues. Germline loops: CDR1 GTSNPN, CDR2 SVGIG (reference sequence). In nucleotides, the CDR3 is TGTGCCTGGGCCTCTGGATCGGAGACCCAGTACTTC. As protein: CAWASGSETQYF.

V usage is TRBV7-9 and J usage is TRBJ2-7; maybe TRBD1 (6 bases). The CDR3 loop spans 15 amino acids. The V gene's germline CDR1 is SEHNR and CDR2 FQNEAQ (reference sequence). Trimming pared 2 bases from V and 3 bases from J, leaving 14 bases between. CDR3 loop: CASSLLGTSRYEQYF. CDR3 coding DNA: TGTGCCAGCAGCTTATTAGGGACATCGCGCTACGAGCAGTACTTC.

Only a few counts were recorded for this clonotype. The V and J genes are TRBV7-9 and TRBJ1-4; D is ambiguous. The V gene's germline CDR1 is SEHNR and CDR2 FQNEAQ (reference sequence). V lost 7 bases, J lost 2 bases, and 17 bases lay in between. The CDR3 is 16 amino acids. This CDR3 reads CASTSAVWETNEKLFF. As DNA, the CDR3 is TGTGCCAGCACCTCAGCGGTGTGGGAGACTAATGAAAAACTGTTTTTT.

This chain links TRBV2 with TRBJ2-7; 9 positions match TRBD1. The CDR3 spans 14 residues. V was pared by 6 bases and J by 7 bases, with 10 bases of the junction left unmatched. Germline V gene data show CDR1 as SNHLY and CDR2 as FYNNEI. Here the CDR3 DNA reads TGTGCCAGCAGCAACACAGGGGGCGCGGAAGAGCAGTACTTC. Amino acid sequence: CASSNTGGAEEQYF.

This clonotype was recorded a few times. J is TRBJ2-2 and V is TRBV12-3 or TRBV12-4, with 12 nucleotides matching TRBD2. The CDR3 contains 16 residues. V lost 5 bases and J lost 8; bases outside the gene matches: 9. The CDR3 DNA follows: TGTGCCAGCAGTCCCAGACTAGCGGGAGATATTGGGGAGCTGTTTTTT. Amino acid sequence: CASSPRLAGDIGELFF.

This clonotype was detected only a few times. A much bigger clone sits one base away, suggesting this may be a read error. J is TRBJ2-5 and V is TRBV6-2 or TRBV6-3; D might be TRBD1 (7 bases). V gave up 8 bases and J gave up 5 bases, with 18 bases separating them. The CDR3 is 14 amino acids. Germline assignment: CDR1 MNHEY and CDR2 SVGEGT. The CDR3 DNA sequence: TGTGCCAGCGGGGGGACAGAGGGCGAGGAGACCCAGTACTTC. This gives the protein CASGGTEGEETQYF.

There are many counts of this clonotype. This chain connects TRBV7-2 to TRBJ2-5; 12 bases are shared with TRBD2. Trimming took 1 base from V and 4 from J; bases not matched to a gene: 4. The CDR3 spans 16 residues. Germline V gene sequence: CDR1 SGHTA, CDR2 FQGNSA. Here the CDR3 reads CASSLDLAGGRETQYF. The CDR3 DNA reads TGTGCCAGCAGCTTAGATCTAGCGGGAGGGCGAGAGACCCAGTACTTC.

In its sample, this clonotype was seen a few times. The chain recombines TRBV28 with TRBJ1-6; D possibly corresponds to TRBD1 (5 bases). CDR3 length equals 16 residues. Trimming left V 3 bases short and J 10 bases short, with 19 bases between. Looked up from germline, CDR1 is MDHEN and CDR2 is SYDVKM. The CDR3 reads CASSFWARAGKSPLHF. In DNA form, the CDR3 reads TGTGCCAGCAGTTTCTGGGCCAGGGCCGGTAAATCACCCCTCCACTTT.

The V call is TRBV3-1, the J call TRBJ2-2; TRBD1 or TRBD2 may be the D gene (6 bases each). The CDR3 sequence is 13 residues long. The V gene lost 8 bases and the J gene lost 7 bases, with 14 bases spanning the gap. Germline CDR1 and CDR2: LGHDT and YNNKEL (reference sequence). The CDR3 DNA follows: TGTGCCAGCGGGCAACAGGGACTCGGGGAGCTGTTTTTT. Amino acid sequence: CASGQQGLGELFF.

This clonotype has a handful of counts. The rearrangement joins TRBV24-1 to TRBJ2-7; weak D call: TRBD1 (6 bases). Germline V gene lookup returns CDR1 KGHDR and CDR2 SFDVKD. The CDR3 has 14 residues. The V end lost 8 bases, the J end lost 3 bases, and 16 bases lay between the germline ends. CDR3: CATKRTEVDYEQYF. In DNA form, the CDR3 reads TGTGCCACCAAACGGACAGAAGTTGACTACGAGCAGTACTTC.

The rearrangement links TRBV19 to TRBJ1-5; 7 nucleotides line up with TRBD1. The V gene end was trimmed by 4 bases and the J gene end by 1 base; junction bases not matched to a gene: 4. In germline, CDR1 is LNHDA, CDR2 SQIVND (reference sequence). This CDR3 spans 15 amino acids. The CDR3 loop reads CASSRPGQSNQPQHF. CDR3 bases: TGTGCCAGTAGTAGACCGGGACAGAGCAATCAGCCCCAGCATTTT.

This clonotype showed up many times. V is TRBV6-1 and J is TRBJ2-5; 11 bases line up with TRBD2. Germline values: CDR1 MNHNS, CDR2 SASEGT. The junction had 14 bases not matched to a gene; V was cut back by 7 bases and J by 4 bases. The CDR3 runs to 17 residues. For the CDR3, the DNA is TGTGCCAGCACTAGACTAGCGGGATGGGGTGTCGGAGAGACCCAGTACTTC. Translating gives CASTRLAGWGVGETQYF.

The V gene is TRBV7-6, the J gene TRBJ1-4; TRBD1 aligns across 7 bases. CDR1 SGHVS and CDR2 FNYEAQ come from the germline V gene. CDR3 length equals 17 residues. The V gene end was trimmed by 1 base and the J gene end by 0 bases; junction bases not matched to a gene: 5. The CDR3 protein is CASSLGGTAATNEKLFF. CDR3 coding DNA: TGTGCCAGCAGCTTAGGGGGGACAGCCGCAACTAATGAAAAACTGTTTTTT.

This clonotype appeared many times. The chain has TRBV7-2 and TRBJ2-5; TRBD2 aligns across 7 bases. Trimming took 4 bases from V and 5 from J; bases not matched to a gene: 4. The germline CDR1 and CDR2 sequences are SGHTA and FQGNSA. The CDR3 extends over 13 amino acids. The DNA for the CDR3 is TGTGCCAGCAGCTCCGGGGAGGGGGAGACCCAGTACTTC. Protein product: CASSSGEGETQYF.

This clonotype has at least ten counts. Written as DNA, the CDR3 is TGCGCCAGCAACGAGGACACAAACTATGGCTACACCTTC. This sequence encodes CASNEDTNYGYTF. J is TRBJ1-2 and V is TRBV10-2; TRBD1 is a possible D gene (5 bases). V was pared by 7 bases and J by 2 bases, with 11 bases between. The CDR3 spans 13 residues. Per germline, CDR1 WSHSY and CDR2 SAAADI.

This chain links TRBV7-2 with TRBJ2-1; maybe TRBD1 (6 bases). There are 15 residues in the CDR3. V was cut by 5 bases and J by 2 bases, with 13 bases left in between. Germline CDR1 SGHTA, CDR2 FQGNSA. The CDR3 DNA is TGTGCCAGCAGCACAGGGTTACAAACCTACAATGAGCAGTTCTTC. As protein: CASSTGLQTYNEQFF.

In this sample, this clonotype turned up a few times. The final CDR3 position lacks the conserved phenylalanine or tryptophan, pointing to a likely read error. The chain couples TRBV12-3 or TRBV12-4 to TRBJ2-7; D possibly corresponds to TRBD2 (5 bases). Trimming cost V 3 bases and J 2 bases, with 14 bases left between them. The CDR3 is 15 residues long. CDR3 nucleotide sequence: TGTGCCAGCAGTTTCGGGATAGCGAGCCCCTACGAGCAGTACCTC. This translates into CASSFGIASPYEQYL.

The chain has TRBV27 and TRBJ2-7, with D unresolved. Trimming took off 2 bases at V and 5 bases at J, with 10 bases between the two ends. This CDR3 has 13 amino acids. CDR1 MNHEY and CDR2 SMNVEV come from the germline V gene (reference sequence). CDR3 region: CASSLNSRHEQYF. The CDR3, as DNA: TGTGCCAGCAGTTTAAATTCCAGACACGAGCAGTACTTC.

Regarding this clonotype: At one end the junction does not follow the germline gene, possibly because of a read error. The V gene is TRBV11-2, the J gene TRBJ2-3; 9 bases match TRBD2. Germline V gene sequence: CDR1 SGHAT, CDR2 FQNNGV. The CDR3 consists of 14 residues. CDR3: CASSLRTSADTRYF. The CDR3 bases are TGTGCCAGCAGCCTTCGGACTAGCGCCGATACGCGGTATTTT.

A remark on this clonotype: This may stem from a read error, because a much larger clone lies one nucleotide away. This rearrangement joins TRBV6-5 to TRBJ2-5, with 12 bases aligning to TRBD2. The CDR3 covers 14 residues. From germline, CDR1 is MNHEY and CDR2 SVGAGI. CDR3 loop: CASSYRLAGETQHF. The CDR3 DNA reads TGTGCCAGCAGTTATCGACTAGCGGGAGAGACCCAGCACTTC.

This clonotype was seen ten or more times. This chain links TRBV28 with TRBJ2-7; D not resolved. Deletions cut 7 bases from V and 1 base from J, with 17 bases between. From germline, CDR1 is MDHEN and CDR2 SYDVKM. This CDR3 has 15 residues. The DNA for the CDR3 is TGTGCCAGCACAATACCCGGGTCCTTTTCCTACGAGCAGTACTTC. Its protein is CASTIPGSFSYEQYF.

This clonotype was seen at least ten times. The chain joins TRBV7-6 to TRBJ2-2; 8 positions match TRBD2. Germline V gives CDR1 SGHVS, CDR2 FNYEAQ. CDR3 length: 14 residues. J was trimmed by 4 bases and V by 5 bases; bases with no gene match: 3. CDR3 sequence (DNA): TGTGCCAGCAGCCCCGGGACTAGCACCGGGGAGCTGTTTTTT. This sequence encodes CASSPGTSTGELFF. The whole variable domain, remainder taken from reference TRBV7-6 and TRBJ2-2, is GAGVSQSPRYKVTKRGQDVALRCDPISGHVSLYWYRQALGQGPEFLTYFNYEAQQDKSGLPNDRFSAERPEGSISTLTIQRTEQRDSAMYRCASSPGTSTGELFFGEGSRLTVL.

This clonotype has only a few counts. The chain uses TRBV15 and TRBJ2-2; TRBD2 matches at 9 bases. Per germline, CDR1 LNHNV and CDR2 YYDKDF (reference sequence). V shed 2 bases and J 5 bases; nucleotides not matched to a gene: 12. This CDR3 has 18 residues. The CDR3 bases are TGTGCCACCAGCAGACAATCTAGCGGGATCCCGATAACCGGGGAGCTGTTTTTT. Amino acids: CATSRQSSGIPITGELFF.